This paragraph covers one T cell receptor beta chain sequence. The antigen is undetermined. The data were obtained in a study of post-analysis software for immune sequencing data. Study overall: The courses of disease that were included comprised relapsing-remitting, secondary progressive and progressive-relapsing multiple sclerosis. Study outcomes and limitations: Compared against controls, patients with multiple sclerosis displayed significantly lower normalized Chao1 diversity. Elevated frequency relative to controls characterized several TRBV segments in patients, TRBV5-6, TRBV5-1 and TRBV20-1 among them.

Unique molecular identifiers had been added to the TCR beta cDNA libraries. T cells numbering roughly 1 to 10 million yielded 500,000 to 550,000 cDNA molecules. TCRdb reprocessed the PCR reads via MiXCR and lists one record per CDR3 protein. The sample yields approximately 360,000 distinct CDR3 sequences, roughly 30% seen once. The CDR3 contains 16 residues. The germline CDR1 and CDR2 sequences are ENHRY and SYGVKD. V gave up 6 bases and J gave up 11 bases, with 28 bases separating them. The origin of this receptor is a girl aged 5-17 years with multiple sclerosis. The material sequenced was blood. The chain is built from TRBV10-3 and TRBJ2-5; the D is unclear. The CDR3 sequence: CAISPAGTLAYNEQYF. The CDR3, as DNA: TGTGCCATCAGCCCAGCCGGAACCTTGGCTTACAATGAGCAGTACTTC.